This TCR beta chain was documented in a study of CD8 T cell repertoires and HIV-1 epitope variants. This clone is a singleton in its sample. Its antigen remains unknown. Per germline, CDR1 LGHNA and CDR2 YNFKEQ. V lost 4 bases and J 4 bases, leaving 19 bases between the germline ends. The CDR3 is 16 amino acids. Libraries were prepared by immunoSEQ multiplex PCR; TCRdb keeps only in-frame clonotypes and omits some of them. The table lists several thousand clones, under 70% of them singletons. The receptor was isolated from a male donor with HIV. Material: cultured CD8+ T cells derived from PBMCs. This chain connects TRBV4-2 to TRBJ1-1; D is ambiguous. The CDR3 bases are TGTGCCAGCAGCCTCGTGATAGAGGTGAGCGGCACTGAAGCTTTCTTT. It specifies CASSLVIEVSGTEAFF.